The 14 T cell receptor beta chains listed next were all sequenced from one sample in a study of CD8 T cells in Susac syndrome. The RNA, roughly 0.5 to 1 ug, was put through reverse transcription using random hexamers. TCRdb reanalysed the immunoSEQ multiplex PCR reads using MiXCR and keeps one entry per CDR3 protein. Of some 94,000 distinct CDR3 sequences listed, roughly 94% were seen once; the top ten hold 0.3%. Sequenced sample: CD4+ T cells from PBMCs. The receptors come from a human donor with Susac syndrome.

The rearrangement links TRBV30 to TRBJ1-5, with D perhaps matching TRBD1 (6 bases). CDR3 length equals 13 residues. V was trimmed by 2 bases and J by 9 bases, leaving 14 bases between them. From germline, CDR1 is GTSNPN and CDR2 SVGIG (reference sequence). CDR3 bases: TGTGCCTGGAGTACGGACGGGGGGCGGCCCCAGCATTTT. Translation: CAWSTDGGRPQHF.

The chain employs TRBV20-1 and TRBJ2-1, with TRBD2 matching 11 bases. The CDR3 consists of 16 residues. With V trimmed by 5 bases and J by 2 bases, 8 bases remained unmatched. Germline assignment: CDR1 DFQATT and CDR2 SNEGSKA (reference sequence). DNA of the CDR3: TGCAGTGCTGTCTCTTTAGCGGGGGGGCCCTACAATGAGCAGTTCTTC. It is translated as CSAVSLAGGPYNEQFF.

The CDR3 DNA is TGTGCCAGCAGCCCGACTGTAGCCAAGTACGAGCAGTACTTC. The encoded protein is CASSPTVAKYEQYF. This sequence joins TRBV5-5 and TRBJ2-7; D gene ambiguous. The CDR3 totals 14 residues. Germline-derived CDR1 and CDR2 are SGHKS and YYEKEE (reference sequence). The V gene lost 4 bases and the J gene lost 4 bases, with 15 bases spanning the gap.

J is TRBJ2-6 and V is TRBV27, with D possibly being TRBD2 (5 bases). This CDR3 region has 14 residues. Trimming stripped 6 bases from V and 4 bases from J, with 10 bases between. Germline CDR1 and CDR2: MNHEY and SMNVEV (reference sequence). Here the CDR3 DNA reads TGTGCCAGCAGACTAGGGTTGGGGGCCAACGTCCTGACTTTC. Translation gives CASRLGLGANVLTF.

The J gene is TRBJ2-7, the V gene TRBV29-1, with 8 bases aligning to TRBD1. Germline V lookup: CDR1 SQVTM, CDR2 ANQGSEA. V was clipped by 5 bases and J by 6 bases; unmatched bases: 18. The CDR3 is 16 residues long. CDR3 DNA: TGCAGCGTTTTCAGAGGACAGGGAGGAGGGCTATCCGAGCAGTACTTC. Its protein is CSVFRGQGGGLSEQYF.

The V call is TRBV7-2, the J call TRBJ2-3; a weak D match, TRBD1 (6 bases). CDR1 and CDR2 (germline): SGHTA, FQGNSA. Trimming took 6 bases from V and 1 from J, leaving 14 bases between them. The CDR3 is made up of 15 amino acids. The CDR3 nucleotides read TGTGCCAGCAGAAAAGGGGGTCGGGGCACAGATACGCAGTATTTT. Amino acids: CASRKGGRGTDTQYF.

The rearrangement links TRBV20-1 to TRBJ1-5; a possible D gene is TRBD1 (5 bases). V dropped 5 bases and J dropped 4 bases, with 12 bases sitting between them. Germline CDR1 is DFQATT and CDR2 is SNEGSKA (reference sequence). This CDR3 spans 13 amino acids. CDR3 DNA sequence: TGCAGTGCTTCGGGACCGTCGAATCAGCCCCAGCATTTT. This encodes CSASGPSNQPQHF.

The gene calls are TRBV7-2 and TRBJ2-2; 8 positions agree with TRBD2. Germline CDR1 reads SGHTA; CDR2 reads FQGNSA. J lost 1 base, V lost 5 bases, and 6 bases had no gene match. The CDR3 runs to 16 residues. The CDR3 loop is CASSLIAGMNTGELFF. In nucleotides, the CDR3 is TGTGCCAGCAGCCTGATAGCGGGGATGAACACCGGGGAGCTGTTTTTT.

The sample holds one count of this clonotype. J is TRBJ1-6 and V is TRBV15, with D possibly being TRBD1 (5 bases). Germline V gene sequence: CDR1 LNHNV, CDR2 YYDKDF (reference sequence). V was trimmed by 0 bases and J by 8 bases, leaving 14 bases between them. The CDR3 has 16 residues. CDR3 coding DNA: TGTGCCACCAGCAGAGATGAGAGGCTCAGGGATTCACCCCTCCACTTT. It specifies CATSRDERLRDSPLHF.

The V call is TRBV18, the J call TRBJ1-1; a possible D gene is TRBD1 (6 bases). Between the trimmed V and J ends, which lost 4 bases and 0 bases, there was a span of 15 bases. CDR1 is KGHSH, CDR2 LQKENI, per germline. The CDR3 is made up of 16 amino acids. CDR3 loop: CASSLAGGRMNTEAFF. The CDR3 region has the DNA TGTGCCAGCTCACTAGCGGGGGGCCGCATGAACACTGAAGCTTTCTTT.

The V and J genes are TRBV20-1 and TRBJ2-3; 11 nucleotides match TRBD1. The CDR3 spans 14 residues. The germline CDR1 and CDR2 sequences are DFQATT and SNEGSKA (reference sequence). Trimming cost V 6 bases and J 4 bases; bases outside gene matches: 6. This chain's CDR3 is CSAGGQGESDTQYF. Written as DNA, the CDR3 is TGCAGTGCAGGGGGACAGGGGGAATCAGATACGCAGTATTTT.

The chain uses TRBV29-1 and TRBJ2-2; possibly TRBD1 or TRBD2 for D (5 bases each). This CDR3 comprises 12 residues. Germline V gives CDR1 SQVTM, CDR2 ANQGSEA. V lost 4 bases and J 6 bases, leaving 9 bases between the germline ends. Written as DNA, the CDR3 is TGCAGCGTTGGGGAGACAGCCGGGGAGCTGTTTTTT. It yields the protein CSVGETAGELFF.

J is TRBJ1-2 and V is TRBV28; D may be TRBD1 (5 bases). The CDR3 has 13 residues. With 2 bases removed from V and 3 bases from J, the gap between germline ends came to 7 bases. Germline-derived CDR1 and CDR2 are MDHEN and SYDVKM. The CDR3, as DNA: TGTGCCAGCAGTTTAGGGACTGACTATGGCTACACCTTC. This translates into CASSLGTDYGYTF.

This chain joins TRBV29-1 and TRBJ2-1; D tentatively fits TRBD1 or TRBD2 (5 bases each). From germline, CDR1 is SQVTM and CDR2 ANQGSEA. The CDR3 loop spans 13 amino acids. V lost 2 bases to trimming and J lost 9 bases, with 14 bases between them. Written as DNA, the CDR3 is TGCAGCGTTGAAATTGGGGGATCGGGTGAGCAGTTCTTC. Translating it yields CSVEIGGSGEQFF.